The 26 T cell receptor beta chains given below trace back to one sample, sequenced in a study of Graves' ophthalmopathy and Graves' hyperthyroidism. RNA transcripts were the template, and TCR beta CDR3 regions were amplified from them. An initial RT-PCR round employing HTBI primers preceded a second-round multiplex PCR. TCRdb re-derived calls from the multiplex PCR reads in MiXCR, one entry per CDR3 protein. The top ten hold 35% to 55% of the sample, which has hundreds of thousands of distinct CDR3 sequences, roughly 40% seen once. The sample consisted of peripheral blood. The receptors come from an adult man with Graves' ophthalmopathy.

This clonotype was detected many times. The chain has TRBV29-1 and TRBJ2-7; 7 nucleotides match TRBD2. The V and J ends lost 0 bases and 2 bases, in that order; junction bases with no gene match: 4. The CDR3 is made up of 14 amino acids. CDR1 is SQVTM and CDR2 is ANQGSEA in the germline V gene. CDR3 nucleotides: TGCAGCGTTGAAGATCGGGGGGAAGCCTACGAGCAGTACTTC. Its translation is CSVEDRGEAYEQYF.

The CDR3 bases are TGCAGTGCTAGAGTCGGGGGGACAGGGAGTCAGCCCCAGCATTTT. It codes for CSARVGGTGSQPQHF. The chain links TRBV20-1 to TRBJ1-5; TRBD1 agrees at 9 bases. Trimming removed 1 base from V and 6 bases from J; junction bases left unmatched: 7. The CDR3 covers 15 residues. Germline V gene data show CDR1 as DFQATT and CDR2 as SNEGSKA (reference sequence).

There are a few counts of this clonotype. V is TRBV7-8 and J is TRBJ1-2; 9 positions agree with TRBD1. The length of the CDR3 is 16 residues. Germline assignment: CDR1 SGHVS and CDR2 FQNEAQ. The ends lost 0 bases at V and 1 base at J; junction bases unmatched: 3. CDR3 in amino acids: CASSLAGTGNNYGYTF. Here the CDR3 DNA reads TGTGCCAGCAGCTTAGCGGGGACAGGGAATAACTATGGCTACACCTTC.

About this clonotype: Since a much larger clone is just one base distant, this may be a read error. The chain combines TRBV2 with TRBJ2-6; D unresolved. Per germline, CDR1 SNHLY and CDR2 FYNNEI. The CDR3 length is 15 residues. The ends were cut back, 10 bases at V and 9 bases at J, with 22 bases in the middle. CDR3 in DNA: TGTGCCACCCCTGTCTATGGGCAAGGGAACAACGTCCTGACTTTC. Its protein is CATPVYGQGNNVLTF.

This clonotype was seen ten or more times. The chain recombines TRBV29-1 with TRBJ1-2; D gene uncertain. The V gene lost 7 bases and the J gene lost 8 bases, with 14 bases spanning the gap. This CDR3 comprises 11 residues. Germline V CDR1 and CDR2: SQVTM, ANQGSEA. In DNA, the CDR3 is TGCAGCGCCTCCGGTGAGAAGGGCTACACCTTC. Protein sequence: CSASGEKGYTF. Full variable domain (outside the CDR3, taken from reference TRBV29-1 and TRBJ1-2): SAVISQKPSRDICQRGTSLTIQCQVDSQVTMMFWYRQQPGQSLTLIATANQGSEATYESGFVIDKFPISRPNLTFSTLTVSNMSPEDSSIYLCSASGEKGYTFGSGTRLTVV.

About this clonotype itself: This CDR3 fails to terminate in the conserved phenylalanine or tryptophan, so it likely reflects a read error. This chain links TRBV11-2 with TRBJ1-2; D remains ambiguous. V was shortened by 0 bases and J by 6 bases, with 8 bases between the two germline ends. Germline V lookup: CDR1 SGHAT, CDR2 FQNNGV. The CDR3 loop spans 13 amino acids. The CDR3 region is CASSLEGIDGYTL. The CDR3, as DNA: TGTGCCAGCAGCTTAGAGGGCATAGATGGCTACACCCTC.

The table lists this clonotype with many counts. V gene TRBV28 combines with J gene TRBJ1-5; D remains ambiguous. V gave up 9 bases and J gave up 6 bases, with 9 bases separating them. The CDR3 spans 11 residues. In germline, CDR1 is MDHEN, CDR2 SYDVKM. CDR3 in amino acids: CASSFGQPQHF. As DNA, the CDR3 is TGTGCCAGTTCATTTGGTCAGCCCCAGCATTTT.

This clonotype showed up many times. This chain links TRBV29-1 with TRBJ1-1; 7 bases fit TRBD1. This CDR3 region has 12 residues. The V and J ends lost 4 bases and 5 bases, in that order; junction bases with no gene match: 4. Germline CDR1 is SQVTM and CDR2 is ANQGSEA. CDR3 sequence (DNA): TGCAGCGTTGGGAACAGGGGAACTGAAGCTTTCTTT. Its protein is CSVGNRGTEAFF.

J is TRBJ2-5 and V is TRBV25-1, with D possibly TRBD2 on 7 matching bases. This CDR3 contains 16 residues. CDR1 is MGHDK and CDR2 is SYGVNS in the germline V gene. The germline V and J ends were trimmed by 1 base and 1 base, with 13 bases remaining between them. The CDR3, as DNA: TGTGCCAGCAGTGAATTAAGGGGGGGGGGCCAAGAGACCCAGTACTTC. Encoded protein: CASSELRGGGQETQYF. Full variable domain (missing parts from reference TRBV25-1 and TRBJ2-5): EADIYQTPRYLVIGTGKKITLECSQTMGHDKMYWYQQDPGMELHLIHYSYGVNSTEKGDLSSESTVSRIRTEHFPLTLESARPSHTSQYLCASSELRGGGQETQYFGPGTRLLVL.

The chain employs TRBV7-2 and TRBJ1-6; TRBD1 aligns across 8 bases. Unmatched junction bases numbered 13, after V lost 9 bases and J lost 15 bases. The CDR3 totals 13 residues. Germline-derived CDR1 and CDR2 are SGHTA and FQGNSA. DNA for the CDR3: TGTGCCAGTAGTCCCTTACAGGGGGTTGACCTCCACTTT. Translated: CASSPLQGVDLHF.

V and J are TRBV5-1 and TRBJ2-7; D possibly corresponds to TRBD1 (6 bases). The CDR3 has 14 amino acids. Trimming removed 2 bases at V and 3 bases at J, with 12 bases between. CDR1 and CDR2 (germline): SGHRS, YFSETQ. The CDR3 here is CASSFPGVDYEQYF. The CDR3, as DNA: TGCGCCAGCAGCTTCCCAGGGGTTGACTACGAGCAGTACTTC.

The V gene is TRBV7-9, the J gene TRBJ1-2; weak D call: TRBD1 (5 bases). V was shortened by 3 bases and J by 8 bases, with 13 bases between the two germline ends. The CDR3 has 13 residues. Germline values: CDR1 SEHNR, CDR2 FQNEAQ (reference sequence). CDR3 DNA: TGTGCCAGCAGCTTGGAGGGGTGGACGGGCTACACCTTC. It specifies CASSLEGWTGYTF.

The rearrangement uses TRBV7-9 and TRBJ1-2; D perhaps matches TRBD1 (5 bases). The ends were cut back, 6 bases at V and 0 bases at J, with 20 bases in the middle. Germline V gene data show CDR1 as SEHNR and CDR2 as FQNEAQ (reference sequence). The CDR3 has 17 residues. This chain's CDR3 is CASRSLTGALSNYGYTF. CDR3 in DNA: TGTGCCAGCAGATCCTTAACTGGGGCGCTCTCTAACTATGGCTACACCTTC.

The chain links TRBV25-1 to TRBJ2-2, with a tentative D call TRBD1 (6 bases). The germline V gene encodes CDR1 MGHDK and CDR2 SYGVNS. This CDR3 comprises 13 residues. Trimming pared 6 bases from V and 8 bases from J, leaving 13 bases between. The CDR3, as DNA: TGTGCCAGCAGCGCACGAGGACAGGGGGAGCTGTTTTTT. Its protein product is CASSARGQGELFF.

This clonotype was counted between two and nine times. The chain carries TRBV7-9 and TRBJ1-2; tentative D call: TRBD1 (5 bases). V dropped 5 bases and J dropped 6 bases, with 28 bases sitting between them. This CDR3 comprises 18 residues. Looked up from germline, CDR1 is SEHNR and CDR2 is FQNEAQ (reference sequence). The CDR3 loop reads CASSQFGGVGGLSDGYTF. In DNA, the CDR3 is TGTGCCAGCAGCCAATTCGGCGGGGTTGGGGGATTGAGCGATGGCTACACCTTC.

The chain couples TRBV29-1 to TRBJ1-6; weak D call: TRBD1 (5 bases). Deletions cut 3 bases from V and 7 bases from J, with 16 bases between. This CDR3 spans 15 amino acids. Per germline, CDR1 SQVTM and CDR2 ANQGSEA. Here the CDR3 DNA reads TGCAGCGTTGAGTGGGGCGGCACTGGAAATTCACCCCTCCACTTT. This translates into CSVEWGGTGNSPLHF.

Points on this clonotype: The junction departs from germline at one end; a sequencing error may be responsible. The chain joins TRBV10-2 to TRBJ2-7; D might be TRBD1 (6 bases). The CDR3 sequence is 14 residues long. Germline loops: CDR1 WSHSY, CDR2 SAAADI. CDR3 in amino acids: CASTKMGARGEQYF. For the CDR3, the DNA is TGTGCCAGCACTAAGATGGGGGCAAGGGGCGAGCAGTACTTC.

In its sample, this clonotype was seen once. The rearrangement links TRBV29-1 to TRBJ1-1, with D tentatively TRBD1 (5 bases). V was cut by 4 bases and J by 7 bases, with 13 bases left in between. Germline V lookup: CDR1 SQVTM, CDR2 ANQGSEA. The CDR3 spans 12 residues. The CDR3 spells CSVVGGDNEAFF. The DNA for the CDR3 is TGCAGCGTTGTCGGGGGGGATAATGAAGCTTTCTTT.

This clonotype was counted a few times. V and J are TRBV6-6 and TRBJ1-2; D uncertain. This CDR3 is 15 amino acids long. CDR1 and CDR2 from the germline V gene are MNHNY and SVGAGI (reference sequence). The V end lost 2 bases, the J end lost 8 bases, and 18 bases lay between the germline ends. CDR3 in amino acids: CASSYVQAQIDGYTF. The CDR3, as DNA: TGTGCCAGCAGTTACGTCCAGGCCCAAATCGACGGCTACACCTTC.

This clonotype came up many times. The chain joins TRBV20-1 to TRBJ2-5; D perhaps matches TRBD2 (5 bases). This CDR3 comprises 13 residues. Germline-derived CDR1 and CDR2 are DFQATT and SNEGSKA (reference sequence). Trimming pared 3 bases from V and 5 bases from J, leaving 13 bases between. The CDR3 spells CSASPSFDETQYF. The CDR3 DNA follows: TGCAGTGCTAGCCCTAGCTTCGATGAGACCCAGTACTTC.

The V gene is TRBV25-1, the J gene TRBJ1-2; 9 nucleotides agree with TRBD1. Germline trimming cut 6 bases from V and 4 bases from J; bases unmatched to any gene: 9. Germline V lookup: CDR1 MGHDK, CDR2 SYGVNS. CDR3 length: 15 amino acids. DNA for the CDR3: TGTGCCAGCAGCGCCGTCGGGACAGGGCTCTATGGCTACACCTTC. Residues: CASSAVGTGLYGYTF.

This clonotype was recorded many times. The rearrangement links TRBV7-3 to TRBJ2-5, with D perhaps assigned TRBD1 or TRBD2 (5 bases each). V was shortened by 4 bases and J by 6 bases, with 12 bases between the two germline ends. The V gene's germline CDR1 is SGHTA and CDR2 FQGTGA. The CDR3 sequence is 13 residues long. CDR3 DNA sequence: TGTGCCAGCAGCTCCGGGAAGGGGAAGACCCAGTACTTC. Protein product: CASSSGKGKTQYF.

The chain links TRBV4-3 to TRBJ1-1; D gene unclear. The CDR3 contains 15 residues. Germline-derived CDR1 and CDR2 are LGHNA and YSLEER. V was shortened by 4 bases and J by 6 bases, with 18 bases between the two germline ends. The CDR3 nucleotides read TGCGCCAGCAGCCCCAGACAATTCAGTAGCGCTGAAGCTTTCTTT. It specifies CASSPRQFSSAEAFF.

About this clonotype: A much larger clone lies a single base off, so this may be a read error. This sequence joins TRBV20-1 and TRBJ1-5; tentative D call: TRBD1 (6 bases). The V and J ends lost 3 bases and 4 bases respectively, with 10 bases between them. The CDR3 extends over 13 amino acids. Germline V gene sequence: CDR1 DFQATT, CDR2 SNEGSKA (reference sequence). The CDR3 coding sequence is TGCAGTGCTAGGGACAGTAGGAATCAGCCCCAGCATTTT. This sequence encodes CSARDSRNQPQHF.

CDR3 amino acids: CASSVDGRHPPLHF. The CDR3 region has the DNA TGTGCCAGCAGCGTAGACGGTCGCCATCCACCCCTCCACTTT. The chain uses TRBV9 and TRBJ1-6; no reliable D call. The germline V gene encodes CDR1 SGDLS and CDR2 YYNGEE. The CDR3 loop spans 14 amino acids. Trimming cost V 0 bases and J 11 bases, with 12 bases left between them.

The chain employs TRBV11-1 and TRBJ2-2, with 7 bases that match TRBD1. Germline V gene lookup returns CDR1 SGHAT and CDR2 FQDESV (reference sequence). Germline trimming cut 8 bases from V and 0 bases from J; bases unmatched to any gene: 6. The CDR3 sequence is 15 residues long. The CDR3 DNA reads as TGTGCCAGCTCACAGGACAGGTCGAACACCGGGGAGCTGTTTTTT. It yields the protein CASSQDRSNTGELFF. Based on the CDR3 plus reference TRBV11-1 and TRBJ2-2, the full variable domain is EAEVAQSPRYKITEKSQAVAFWCDPISGHATLYWYRQILGQGPELLVQFQDESVVDDSQLPKDRFSAERLKGVDSTLKIQPAELGDSAMYLCASSQDRSNTGELFFGEGSRLTVL.